This T cell receptor (beta chain) was observed in a study of OX40 agonist ivuxolimab in advanced cancers. With baseline, cycle 4 day 1, and cycle 7 day 1 as timepoints, blood was sampled. TCRdb's table, derived via immunoSEQ multiplex PCR, lists solely in-frame clones and lacks some. The profile covers 50,000 or so clones, with roughly 89% appearing a single time and around 5.6% taken by the ten largest. The clonotype was recovered from an adult with an advanced solid tumor such as melanoma, head and neck, liver or kidney cancer. The sequences come from CD4+ or CD8+ T cells sorted from blood, collected in a trial of the OX40 agonist ivuxolimab.

The CDR3 region is CASSLTGRIGNQPQHF. The CDR3 DNA reads as TGTGCCAGCAGCTTAACCGGGAGGATCGGCAATCAGCCCCAGCATTTT. The chain couples TRBV7-3 to TRBJ1-5; D uncertain. With 0 bases removed from V and 2 bases from J, the gap between germline ends came to 11 bases. The CDR3 length is 16 residues. Germline lookup yields CDR1 SGHTA and CDR2 FQGTGA.